These 14 T cell receptor beta chains share one sample of origin, sequenced in a study of T cells in Graves' hyperthyroidism and ophthalmopathy. TCR beta CDR3 regions were amplified from RNA transcripts. When the TCR CDR3 underwent first-round RT-PCR, the HTBI primer set was used. TCRdb itself ran the multiplex PCR reads through MiXCR, one entry per CDR3 protein. Here the sample spans hundreds of thousands of distinct CDR3 sequences, roughly 40% being singletons. Sequenced sample: blood. These receptors all stem from a young man with Graves' hyperthyroidism.

The chain links TRBV7-2 to TRBJ1-4; D not certain. Trimming removed 1 base at V and 6 bases at J, with 12 bases between. Germline loops: CDR1 SGHTA, CDR2 FQGNSA. The CDR3 is made up of 15 amino acids. The CDR3 here is CASSLVWTEDEKLFF. The CDR3 DNA follows: TGTGCCAGCAGCTTAGTTTGGACGGAGGATGAAAAACTGTTTTTT.

The chain recombines TRBV5-1 with TRBJ1-6, with 7 nucleotides matching TRBD1. The CDR3 is 15 residues long. Germline V gives CDR1 SGHRS, CDR2 YFSETQ. V was clipped by 3 bases and J by 5 bases; unmatched bases: 5. Here the CDR3 DNA reads TGCGCCAGCAGCTCGTCCGGACAGGATAATTCACCCCTCCACTTT. It codes for CASSSSGQDNSPLHF.

V usage is TRBV5-6 and J usage is TRBJ1-1; 11 bases agree with TRBD1. The J segment lost 5 bases and the V segment lost 9 bases, leaving 9 bases of the junction unmatched. Germline CDR1 reads SGHDT; CDR2 reads YYEEEE. The CDR3 is 14 residues long. CDR3 sequence: CATSDRGLVTEAFF. The CDR3 DNA reads TGTGCCACCTCGGACAGGGGGCTCGTTACTGAAGCTTTCTTT.

V is TRBV6-1 and J is TRBJ2-5; tentative D call: TRBD2 (5 bases). Germline CDR1 reads MNHNS; CDR2 reads SASEGT. The CDR3 is made up of 17 amino acids. V lost 3 bases and J 1 base, leaving 18 bases between the germline ends. The CDR3 DNA sequence: TGTGCCAGCAGTGACTGGGAGCCACCGGGTCCCCAAGAGACCCAGTACTTC. This codes for CASSDWEPPGPQETQYF.

The chain combines TRBV7-8 with TRBJ2-7, with 8 bases lining up with TRBD1. Germline-derived CDR1 and CDR2 are SGHVS and FQNEAQ. This CDR3 is built from 12 residues. J gave up 10 bases and V 4 bases, and 6 bases lay outside the gene matches. The CDR3 DNA sequence: TGTGCCAGCAGCTCGAACGGACAGGGACAGTACTTC. This translates into CASSSNGQGQYF.

About this clonotype itself: At one end, the junction sequence differs from germline, possibly due to a read error. The rearrangement uses TRBV19 and TRBJ1-5, with D hard to call. Germline loops: CDR1 LNHDA, CDR2 SQIVND (reference sequence). CDR3 length equals 14 residues. The CDR3 here is CASGIVVGNQPQHF. The CDR3 DNA is TGTGCCAGTGGTATTGTTGTGGGAAATCAGCCCCAGCATTTT.

This clonotype was observed at least ten times. The V gene is TRBV7-6, the J gene TRBJ2-5; 11 bases are a match to TRBD2. V was clipped by 4 bases and J by 2 bases; unmatched bases: 3. The CDR3 extends over 15 amino acids. Germline V CDR1 and CDR2: SGHVS, FNYEAQ. The CDR3 bases are TGTGCCAGCAGCTACGGGACTAGCGGACAAGAGACCCAGTACTTC. Protein: CASSYGTSGQETQYF.

The chain carries TRBV29-1 and TRBJ2-2; no firm D call. This CDR3 region has 12 residues. V was cut by 8 bases and J by 8 bases, with 15 bases left in between. The germline V gene encodes CDR1 SQVTM and CDR2 ANQGSEA. CDR3 sequence: CSQRASLGELFF. CDR3 bases: TGCAGCCAACGAGCCTCCTTGGGGGAGCTGTTTTTT.

The rearrangement joins TRBV15 to TRBJ1-2, with D unclear. Germline-derived CDR1 and CDR2 are LNHNV and YYDKDF (reference sequence). V was cut by 0 bases and J by 11 bases, with 7 bases left in between. The CDR3 covers 11 residues. The CDR3 region has the DNA TGTGCCACCAGCAGAGATAGGACTTACACCTTC. Translating gives CATSRDRTYTF.

The chain recombines TRBV20-1 with TRBJ1-2, with D maybe TRBD1 (5 bases). The CDR3 is 12 amino acids. The V end lost 3 bases, the J end lost 7 bases, and 12 bases lay between the germline ends. Germline V gives CDR1 DFQATT, CDR2 SNEGSKA (reference sequence). The CDR3 DNA follows: TGCAGTGCTAGCCTGCAGGGTGTTGGCTACACCTTC. As protein: CSASLQGVGYTF.

This clonotype was recorded many times. The gene calls are TRBV15 and TRBJ1-3; D call uncertain. Trimming took off 5 bases at V and 2 bases at J, with 13 bases between the two ends. The CDR3 runs 15 residues. Germline V CDR1 and CDR2: LNHNV, YYDKDF (reference sequence). The CDR3 region is CATSEERRAGNTIYF. The CDR3 DNA sequence: TGTGCCACCAGCGAGGAAAGGAGGGCTGGAAACACCATATATTTT.

This clonotype has a handful of counts. The chain carries TRBV7-8 and TRBJ1-5; the D gene is possibly TRBD1 (5 bases). The germline V gene encodes CDR1 SGHVS and CDR2 FQNEAQ. The germline V and J ends were trimmed by 4 bases and 1 base, with 20 bases remaining between them. This CDR3 region has 18 residues. This CDR3 reads CASSWGTDPVGSNQPQHF. The CDR3, as DNA: TGTGCCAGCAGCTGGGGGACCGATCCTGTGGGGAGCAATCAGCCCCAGCATTTT.

This clonotype was picked up a small number of times. The chain is built from TRBV20-1 and TRBJ1-6, with D perhaps matching TRBD1 (5 bases). V was clipped by 4 bases and J by 8 bases, with 18 bases between them. CDR1 and CDR2 from the germline V gene are DFQATT and SNEGSKA (reference sequence). This CDR3 is built from 15 residues. This CDR3 reads CSATQPGPADSPLHF. The CDR3, as DNA: TGCAGTGCTACACAACCGGGACCCGCGGATTCACCCCTCCACTTT.

A remark on this clonotype: A read error is likely here: a far larger clone is one base away. The CDR3 nucleotides are TGCGCCAGCAGCTTGCCAGGGTATAGCAATCAGCCCCAGCATTTT. Protein: CASSLPGYSNQPQHF. The gene calls are TRBV5-1 and TRBJ1-5; maybe TRBD1 (5 bases). Germline CDR1 is SGHRS and CDR2 is YFSETQ. CDR3 length: 15 residues. Trimming took off 1 base at V and 0 bases at J, with 8 bases between the two ends.